This TCR beta chain is from a study of shared clonotypes between healthy human individuals. At the level of the study: Researchers drew samples from a couple of women and a few men aged 18 to 49.

V was pared by 5 bases and J by 7 bases, with 20 bases between. The CDR3 has 16 residues. Per the germline V gene, CDR1 is SGHTA and CDR2 is FQGNSA. Clones were sequenced by immunoSEQ multiplex PCR, and TCRdb holds only the in-frame ones, with some missing. The table shows about 2 million clones, with roughly 95% occurring only once. This TCR was sampled from a man aged 18 to 29 in good health. The sample was naive CD4+ T cells sorted from blood. Specified subset: CD45RA+ positively selected. The chain recombines TRBV7-2 with TRBJ1-4, with TRBD1 as a possible D gene (6 bases). CDR3 residues: CASSALGAPIGEKLFF. The CDR3 DNA sequence: TGTGCCAGCAGCGCCCTGGGGGCACCGATCGGTGAAAAACTGTTTTTT.